The present T cell receptor beta chain was sequenced within a study of OX40 agonist ivuxolimab in advanced cancers. Study-wide results and caveats: At 0.1 to 3.0 mg/kg, CD4+ and CD8+ blood T cells expanded clonally by week 6.

Points on this clone: Its antigen is not identified.

Clones were read by immunoSEQ multiplex PCR, and TCRdb kept only the in-frame ones, dropping some. The sample shows about 30,000 clones, roughly 79% of them seen only once. This clonotype was obtained from an adult with an advanced solid tumor such as melanoma, head and neck, liver or kidney cancer. The specimen was CD4+ or CD8+ T cells sorted from blood, collected in a trial of the OX40 agonist ivuxolimab.

CDR3 in amino acids: CASSAPPFIRWRKGGYTF. The DNA of the CDR3 is TGTGCCAGCAGTGCGCCTCCATTTATAAGGTGGCGGAAAGGTGGCTACACCTTC. The chain recombines TRBV6-4 with TRBJ1-2; D ambiguous. Germline V gene lookup returns CDR1 MRHNA and CDR2 SNTAGT. This CDR3 has 18 amino acids. Deletions cut 4 bases from V and 7 bases from J, with 28 bases between.